These 7 T cell receptor beta chains originate from one sample sequenced in a study of radiotherapy plus CTLA-4 blockade in lung cancer. Sequencing used immunoSEQ multiplex PCR; TCRdb keeps in-frame clones, though not all of them. The data contain about 30,000 clones, approximately 80% of them seen just once; the ten biggest clones take up roughly 17%. The source was peripheral blood, collected from a patient treated with radiotherapy plus ipilimumab. The receptors shown here come from a human donor with non-small cell lung cancer that progressed on radiotherapy plus ipilimumab.

The chain combines TRBV5-1 with TRBJ2-7; perhaps TRBD1 as D (6 bases). Germline loops: CDR1 SGHRS, CDR2 YFSETQ. The V gene lost 0 bases and the J gene lost 4 bases, with 14 bases spanning the gap. This CDR3 has 15 residues. Here the CDR3 DNA reads TGCGCCAGCAGCTTGGCTTTGTCGGGGACATACGAGCAGTACTTC. Protein: CASSLALSGTYEQYF. Looking up the rest from reference TRBV5-1 and TRBJ2-7 gives the full variable domain: KAGVTQTPRYLIKTRGQQVTLSCSPISGHRSVSWYQQTPGQGLQFLFEYFSETQRNKGNFPGRFSGRQFSNSRSEMNVSTLELGDSALYLCASSLALSGTYEQYFGPGTRLTVT.

V and J are TRBV6-4 and TRBJ1-1, with D perhaps matching TRBD1 (6 bases). Germline loops: CDR1 MRHNA, CDR2 SNTAGT. Trimming stripped 5 bases from V and 1 base from J, with 8 bases between. The CDR3 is 13 residues long. The CDR3, as DNA: TGTGCCAGCAGTTCGGACAGGAACACTGAAGCTTTCTTT. Translating gives CASSSDRNTEAFF.

The CDR3 nucleotides are TGTGCCAGCAGCGGGGGCTATGAAGCAGGAGATAATGAAAAACTGTTTTTT. Encoded protein: CASSGGYEAGDNEKLFF. The gene calls are TRBV5-6 and TRBJ1-4; D may be TRBD1 (6 bases). V lost 4 bases, J lost 4 bases, and 20 bases lay in between. Per germline, CDR1 SGHDT and CDR2 YYEEEE. The CDR3 has 17 amino acids.

The V call is TRBV30, the J call TRBJ1-5, with a weak D call TRBD1 (5 bases). V lost 0 bases and J lost 4, with 7 bases in between. The CDR3 extends over 13 amino acids. Germline CDR1 is GTSNPN and CDR2 is SVGIG (reference sequence). CDR3 in DNA: TGTGCCTGGAGTGTAGGGGAGAATCAGCCCCAGCATTTT. Translating gives CAWSVGENQPQHF.

This chain connects TRBV7-2 to TRBJ2-3; D may be TRBD1 or TRBD2 (5 bases each). The CDR3 loop spans 15 amino acids. Germline lookup yields CDR1 SGHTA and CDR2 FQGNSA. Trimming shortened V by 5 bases and J by 2 bases, and 14 bases separated the two germline ends. The CDR3 nucleotides read TGTGCCAGCAGCCCTACGTGGGGGAACACAGATACGCAGTATTTT. Translation: CASSPTWGNTDTQYF.

A few counts support this clone. This sequence joins TRBV28 and TRBJ1-4; D unclear. The germline V gene encodes CDR1 MDHEN and CDR2 SYDVKM. CDR3 length equals 14 residues. V dropped 3 bases and J dropped 5 bases, with 10 bases sitting between them. CDR3 region: CASSLKLWNEKLFF. DNA for the CDR3: TGTGCCAGCAGTTTGAAACTGTGGAATGAAAAACTGTTTTTT.

The V gene is TRBV5-1, the J gene TRBJ1-2, with 7 positions matching TRBD1. The V and J ends lost 4 bases and 3 bases, in that order; junction bases with no gene match: 6. Germline CDR1 reads SGHRS; CDR2 reads YFSETQ. The CDR3 length is 14 residues. The CDR3 region has the DNA TGCGCCAGCAGCGGGTCGGGACAGTACTATGGCTACACCTTC. As protein: CASSGSGQYYGYTF.